The 27 T cell receptor beta chains below come from one sample, sequenced in a study of beta chain features in type 1 diabetes. General study findings and limits: Moderately but significantly shorter TCRB CDR3s were found in Type 1 diabetes patients in all four CD4+ subsets.

No cognate antigen is known for these TCRs. Isolated RNA was reverse transcribed in full, so expressed TCRB transcripts were sequenced. The protocol was immunoSEQ multiplex PCR, while the TCRdb copy is restricted to in-frame clones and leaves out a portion. The table has hundreds of thousands of clones, roughly 12% seen once. Sequenced material: naive CD4+ T cells from blood. The receptors shown here come from a man aged 18 to 30 with type 1 diabetes.

This chain joins TRBV7-9 and TRBJ2-5, with a weak D call TRBD1 (6 bases). Germline V gives CDR1 SEHNR, CDR2 FQNEAQ (reference sequence). The CDR3 has 12 residues. V was cut by 5 bases and J by 5 bases, with 9 bases left in between. The DNA of the CDR3 is TGTGCCAGCAGCCAGACAGGTGAGACCCAGTACTTC. Protein sequence: CASSQTGETQYF.

This clone was seen more than once but under ten times. The chain couples TRBV7-2 to TRBJ2-5; a possible D gene is TRBD1 (5 bases). Looked up from germline, CDR1 is SGHTA and CDR2 is FQGNSA. The CDR3 runs to 13 residues. V lost 5 bases to trimming and J lost 5 bases, with 12 bases between them. The CDR3 DNA follows: TGTGCCAGCAGCACCTGGGGCGGTGAGACCCAGTACTTC. The encoded protein is CASSTWGGETQYF.

The V gene is TRBV6-5, the J gene TRBJ1-1; D gene unclear. In germline, CDR1 is MNHEY, CDR2 SVGAGI. The CDR3 totals 13 residues. Trimming took off 5 bases at V and 3 bases at J, with 10 bases between the two ends. The CDR3 sequence: CASSLSVDTEAFF. CDR3 bases: TGTGCCAGCAGTCTATCGGTGGACACTGAAGCTTTCTTT.

The chain has TRBV7-3 and TRBJ2-4; unclear D gene. The CDR3 is made up of 20 amino acids. The ends were cut back, 3 bases at V and 0 bases at J, with 24 bases in the middle. Germline V gene data show CDR1 as SGHTA and CDR2 as FQGTGA. The CDR3 coding sequence is TGTGCCAGCAGCTTGGGTCTCTTGTATGGGCCAGGAATAGCCAAAAACATTCAGTACTTC. Its translation is CASSLGLLYGPGIAKNIQYF.

The chain is built from TRBV4-1 and TRBJ2-2, with 9 bases identical to TRBD1. This CDR3 has 17 residues. The V and J ends lost 4 bases and 1 base, in that order; junction bases with no gene match: 7. Germline values: CDR1 MGHRA, CDR2 YSYEKL. CDR3: CASSPHSDRGNTGELFF. The DNA of the CDR3 is TGCGCCAGCAGCCCACACTCGGACAGGGGGAACACCGGGGAGCTGTTTTTT.

Concerning this clone itself: The sample has other DNA sequences that encode this CDR3 too. The V gene is TRBV9, the J gene TRBJ1-3; D call uncertain. This CDR3 contains 14 residues. Trimming cost V 3 bases and J 1 base, with 8 bases left between them. In germline, CDR1 is SGDLS, CDR2 YYNGEE. The CDR3 region is CASSEGLSGNTIYF. In DNA form, the CDR3 reads TGTGCCAGCAGCGAGGGTTTATCTGGAAACACCATATATTTT. Complete variable domain (other parts from reference TRBV9 and TRBJ1-3): DSGVTQTPKHLITATGQRVTLRCSPRSGDLSVYWYQQSLDQGLQFLIQYYNGEERAKGNILERFSAQQFPDLHSELNLSSLELGDSALYFCASSEGLSGNTIYFGEGSWLTVV.

The rearrangement links TRBV2 to TRBJ1-1; 7 bases align to TRBD1. This CDR3 spans 13 amino acids. V lost 8 bases to trimming and J lost 1 base; unmatched junction nucleotides: 4. CDR1 and CDR2 (germline): SNHLY, FYNNEI. The CDR3 coding sequence is TGTGCCAGCCGGGGACAGCCGAACACTGAAGCTTTCTTT. As protein: CASRGQPNTEAFF.

V and J are TRBV18 and TRBJ1-4; D gene uncertain. The CDR3 extends over 16 amino acids. V gave up 2 bases and J gave up 0 bases, with 10 bases separating them. From germline, CDR1 is KGHSH and CDR2 LQKENI. The chain's CDR3 is CASSPRVITTNEKLFF. CDR3 DNA: TGTGCCAGCTCACCAAGGGTGATTACAACTAATGAAAAACTGTTTTTT.

The rearrangement uses TRBV30 and TRBJ1-1, with D uncertain. CDR1 is GTSNPN, CDR2 SVGIG, per germline (reference sequence). The length of the CDR3 is 13 residues. V gave up 5 bases and J gave up 2 bases, with 12 bases separating them. This chain's CDR3 is CAWSGGKNTEAFF. CDR3 DNA sequence: TGTGCCTGGTCTGGAGGCAAAAACACTGAAGCTTTCTTT.

The rearrangement uses TRBV19 and TRBJ2-5; no clear D gene. Trimming shortened V by 3 bases and J by 4 bases, and 9 bases separated the two germline ends. The germline CDR1 and CDR2 sequences are LNHDA and SQIVND (reference sequence). This CDR3 is built from 13 residues. For the CDR3, the DNA is TGTGCCAGTAGTATCCAGCCCCGAGAGACCCAGTACTTC. It translates to CASSIQPRETQYF. The entire variable domain, with the rest obtained from reference TRBV19 and TRBJ2-5, is as follows: DGGITQSPKYLFRKEGQNVTLSCEQNLNHDAMYWYRQDPGQGLRLIYYSQIVNDFQKGDIAEGYSVSREKKESFPLTVTSAQKNPTAFYLCASSIQPRETQYFGPGTRLLVL.

The chain joins TRBV9 to TRBJ1-2; D gene unclear. Germline V CDR1 and CDR2: SGDLS, YYNGEE. The V end lost 4 bases, the J end lost 3 bases, and 13 bases lay between the germline ends. The CDR3 is 14 amino acids. CDR3 coding DNA: TGTGCCAGCAGCAAAGTGGACCGGGACTATGGCTACACCTTC. Translating gives CASSKVDRDYGYTF.

This clone showed up just a few times. The chain joins TRBV6-5 to TRBJ2-7; D may be TRBD1 (5 bases). Germline-derived CDR1 and CDR2 are MNHEY and SVGAGI. The CDR3 loop spans 15 amino acids. V shed 2 bases and J shed 0 bases, with 11 bases lying between them. CDR3 amino acids: CASSYHKGDSYEQYF. The CDR3 nucleotides are TGTGCCAGCAGTTACCATAAAGGGGACTCCTACGAGCAGTACTTC.

The rearrangement uses TRBV7-9 and TRBJ1-2; D is ambiguous. V shed 5 bases and J shed 3 bases, with 22 bases lying between them. CDR3 size: 17 residues. Germline CDR1 SEHNR, CDR2 FQNEAQ (reference sequence). CDR3 DNA: TGTGCCAGCAGCGGCCCGGACCCGGAAATTTTGGACTATGGCTACACCTTC. Translation gives CASSGPDPEILDYGYTF.

The V call is TRBV9, the J call TRBJ2-3, with 9 bases lining up with TRBD2. This CDR3 spans 16 amino acids. Germline V lookup: CDR1 SGDLS, CDR2 YYNGEE. V shed 0 bases, J shed 1 base, and the junction held 3 bases outside the gene matches. The CDR3 bases are TGTGCCAGCAGCGTAGAGTTAGCGGGAGGCACAGATACGCAGTATTTT. Protein product: CASSVELAGGTDTQYF.

V is TRBV6-5 and J is TRBJ2-3; the D is unclear. V shed 3 bases and J shed 6 bases, with 10 bases lying between them. The CDR3 runs to 13 residues. Germline CDR1 reads MNHEY; CDR2 reads SVGAGI. The CDR3: CASSYDPADTQYF. Here the CDR3 DNA reads TGTGCCAGCAGTTATGACCCGGCGGATACGCAGTATTTT.

This clone occurred a few times. This chain joins TRBV5-1 and TRBJ2-1; D possibly corresponds to TRBD2 (6 bases). V lost 5 bases and J lost 8, with 17 bases in between. In germline, CDR1 is SGHRS, CDR2 YFSETQ. The length of the CDR3 is 14 residues. The CDR3 loop reads CASRGGPPGDEQFF. DNA for the CDR3: TGCGCCAGCAGGGGGGGACCCCCCGGGGATGAGCAGTTCTTC.

In this sample, this clone turned up a few times. V gene TRBV7-9 combines with J gene TRBJ1-1; D call uncertain. Per the germline V gene, CDR1 is SEHNR and CDR2 is FQNEAQ (reference sequence). The CDR3 has 14 residues. Trimming took off 3 bases at V and 4 bases at J, with 12 bases between the two ends. The CDR3 nucleotides are TGTGCCAGCAGCTTCTCAGGCCTCGGCACTGAAGCTTTCTTT. It codes for CASSFSGLGTEAFF.

This clone was seen a handful of times. CDR3 sequence (DNA): TGCGCCAGCAGCAAGGACTCAAAGGCAGATACGCAGTATTTT. The encoded protein is CASSKDSKADTQYF. The chain employs TRBV5-1 and TRBJ2-3, with D possibly being TRBD2 (5 bases). Looked up from germline, CDR1 is SGHRS and CDR2 is YFSETQ. The V end lost 4 bases, the J end lost 4 bases, and 13 bases lay between the germline ends. This CDR3 is built from 14 residues.

This chain joins TRBV19 and TRBJ1-1, with D possibly being TRBD1 (5 bases). V gave up 5 bases and J gave up 6 bases, with 13 bases separating them. Germline assignment: CDR1 LNHDA and CDR2 SQIVND (reference sequence). CDR3 length: 13 residues. The CDR3 sequence is CASSEGRDAEAFF. The CDR3, as DNA: TGTGCCAGTAGTGAGGGAAGGGACGCTGAAGCTTTCTTT. The whole variable domain, remainder taken from reference TRBV19 and TRBJ1-1, is DGGITQSPKYLFRKEGQNVTLSCEQNLNHDAMYWYRQDPGQGLRLIYYSQIVNDFQKGDIAEGYSVSREKKESFPLTVTSAQKNPTAFYLCASSEGRDAEAFFGQGTRLTVV.

This chain links TRBV6-5 with TRBJ1-1, with 8 positions matching TRBD1. V trimming: 6 bases; J trimming: 11 bases; junction bases outside the gene matches: 8. The germline V gene encodes CDR1 MNHEY and CDR2 SVGAGI. This CDR3 has 12 amino acids. CDR3 amino acids: CASSLDRAKAFF. The CDR3 DNA reads TGTGCCAGCAGCTTGGACAGGGCTAAGGCTTTCTTT.

As DNA, the CDR3 is TGTGCCAGCAGTGCTGGACAGGGGGCCTTCTTTGGCTACACCTTC. This translates into CASSAGQGAFFGYTF. The chain uses TRBV28 and TRBJ1-2; 11 bases align to TRBD1. V lost 5 bases and J lost 7; bases outside the gene matches: 9. CDR1 is MDHEN and CDR2 is SYDVKM in the germline V gene. The CDR3 contains 15 residues.

V gene TRBV7-2 combines with J gene TRBJ2-7, with D tentatively TRBD2 (6 bases). Germline CDR1 and CDR2: SGHTA and FQGNSA. The CDR3 spans 15 residues. V was trimmed by 5 bases and J by 2 bases, leaving 16 bases between them. The CDR3 is CASSPWGEATYEQYF. In nucleotides, the CDR3 is TGTGCCAGCAGCCCTTGGGGGGAAGCAACCTACGAGCAGTACTTC.

This clone was counted a single time. The V and J genes are TRBV30 and TRBJ2-7; 8 bases map to TRBD2. V gave up 0 bases and J gave up 0 bases; unmatched junction bases: 4. Germline V gives CDR1 GTSNPN, CDR2 SVGIG (reference sequence). CDR3 length: 15 residues. For the CDR3, the DNA is TGTGCCTGGAGTGTGCGGGGGGAAAGCTCCTACGAGCAGTACTTC. The encoded protein is CAWSVRGESSYEQYF. The full variable domain, its missing parts supplied by reference TRBV30 and TRBJ2-7, is SQTIHQWPATLVQPVGSPLSLECTVEGTSNPNLYWYRQAAGRGLQLLFYSVGIGQISSEVPQNLSASRPQDRQFILSSKKLLLSDSGFYLCAWSVRGESSYEQYFGPGTRLTVT.

This chain connects TRBV5-6 to TRBJ2-3; no clear D gene. Looked up from germline, CDR1 is SGHDT and CDR2 is YYEEEE. The CDR3 runs 13 residues. V was trimmed by 4 bases and J by 2 bases, leaving 8 bases between them. In DNA form, the CDR3 reads TGTGCCAGCAGCCGACAAGTCACAGATACGCAGTATTTT. As protein: CASSRQVTDTQYF.

This clone was observed a handful of times. The rearrangement joins TRBV9 to TRBJ2-3; 11 nucleotides agree with TRBD1. Germline CDR1 and CDR2: SGDLS and YYNGEE. This CDR3 spans 18 amino acids. J gave up 1 base and V 4 bases, and 11 bases lay outside the gene matches. CDR3 loop: CASSPRDRGKNRTDTQYF. CDR3 nucleotides: TGTGCCAGCAGCCCCCGGGACAGGGGGAAGAACCGCACAGATACGCAGTATTTT.

The rearrangement links TRBV7-2 to TRBJ2-1; D ambiguous. The length of the CDR3 is 12 residues. The germline V gene encodes CDR1 SGHTA and CDR2 FQGNSA. Deletions cut 6 bases from V and 7 bases from J, with 10 bases between. CDR3 amino acids: CASRKNGNEQFF. The CDR3 DNA is TGTGCCAGCAGAAAAAACGGAAATGAGCAGTTCTTC.

The V call is TRBV6-6, the J call TRBJ2-3; 9 nucleotides agree with TRBD1. This CDR3 has 16 amino acids. Germline V gives CDR1 MNHNY, CDR2 SVGAGI (reference sequence). Losses at the gene ends were 3 bases for V and 6 bases for J; bases not matched to a gene: 10. The CDR3 nucleotides are TGTGCCAGCAGTTATGAGGGACAGGGCTTGTCGGATACGCAGTATTTT. As protein: CASSYEGQGLSDTQYF.